This T cell receptor (beta chain) was obtained from a study of OX40 agonist ivuxolimab in advanced cancers. The V gene end was trimmed by 6 bases and the J gene end by 1 base; junction bases not matched to a gene: 8. Per germline, CDR1 LGHNT and CDR2 FRNRAP. The CDR3 totals 15 residues. The repertoire was sequenced with immunoSEQ multiplex PCR; TCRdb's copy has only in-frame clones and lacks some. The profile covers some 68,000 clones, with 65% to 90% appearing a single time and over 1.1% taken by the ten largest. Sequences were derived from CD4+ or CD8+ T cells sorted from blood, sampled in a trial of the OX40 agonist ivuxolimab. This sequence originates from an adult with an advanced solid tumor such as melanoma, head and neck, liver or kidney cancer. The chain carries TRBV12-5 and TRBJ2-7, with TRBD1 identical over 8 bases. CDR3 in DNA: TGTGCTAGTGGCCTGTCCGGGACAGGATCCTACGAGCAGTACTTC. Its translation is CASGLSGTGSYEQYF. The variable domain in full, completed from reference TRBV12-5 and TRBJ2-7, reads DARVTQTPRHKVTEMGQEVTMRCQPILGHNTVFWYRQTMMQGLELLAYFRNRAPLDDSGMPKDRFSAEMPDATLATLKIQPSEPRDSAVYFCASGLSGTGSYEQYFGPGTRLTVT.